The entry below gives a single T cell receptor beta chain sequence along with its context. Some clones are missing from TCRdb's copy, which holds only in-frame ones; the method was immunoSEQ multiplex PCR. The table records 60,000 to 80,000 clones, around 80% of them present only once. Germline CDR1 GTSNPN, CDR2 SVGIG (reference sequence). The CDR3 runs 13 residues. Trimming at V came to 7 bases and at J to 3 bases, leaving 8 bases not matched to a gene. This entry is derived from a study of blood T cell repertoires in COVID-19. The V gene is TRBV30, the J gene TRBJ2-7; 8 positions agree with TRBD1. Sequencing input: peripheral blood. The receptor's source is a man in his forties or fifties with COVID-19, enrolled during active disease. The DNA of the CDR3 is TGTGCCTACTCGTCGACAGGGGTCTACGAGCAGTACTTC. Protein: CAYSSTGVYEQYF.